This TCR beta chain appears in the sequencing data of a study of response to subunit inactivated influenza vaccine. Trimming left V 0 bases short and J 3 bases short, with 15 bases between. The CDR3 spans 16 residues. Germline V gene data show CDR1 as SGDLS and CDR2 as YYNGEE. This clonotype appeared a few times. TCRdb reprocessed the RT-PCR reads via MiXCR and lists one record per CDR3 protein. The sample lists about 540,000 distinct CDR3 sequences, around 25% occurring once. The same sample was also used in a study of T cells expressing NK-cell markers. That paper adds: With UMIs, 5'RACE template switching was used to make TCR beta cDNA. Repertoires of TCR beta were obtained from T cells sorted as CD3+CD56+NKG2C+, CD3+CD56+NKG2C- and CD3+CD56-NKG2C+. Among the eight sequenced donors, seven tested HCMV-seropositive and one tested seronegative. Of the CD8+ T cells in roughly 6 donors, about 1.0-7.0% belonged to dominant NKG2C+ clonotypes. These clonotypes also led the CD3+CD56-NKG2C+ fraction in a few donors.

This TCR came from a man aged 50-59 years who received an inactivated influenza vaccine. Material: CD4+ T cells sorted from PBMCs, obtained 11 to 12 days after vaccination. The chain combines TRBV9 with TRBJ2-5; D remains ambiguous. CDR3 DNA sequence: TGTGCCAGCAGCGTAGGATTTGGGTCGCGTAAAGAGACCCAGTACTTC. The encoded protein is CASSVGFGSRKETQYF.